These 9 T cell receptor beta chains were all obtained from the same sample, sequenced in a study of blood T cell repertoires in COVID-19. Sequencing used immunoSEQ multiplex PCR; TCRdb keeps in-frame clones, though not all of them. The sample includes under 250,000 clones, approximately 84% seen only once; the top ten take 6.5% to 9%. The specimen sequenced was peripheral blood. These receptor sequences come from a woman between 45 and 60 years old with active or convalescent COVID-19.

This chain links TRBV7-3 with TRBJ1-2; TRBD1 aligns across 8 bases. After removal of 5 bases from V and 4 bases from J, the junction contained 9 bases not matched to a gene. This CDR3 is built from 15 residues. CDR1 is SGHTA and CDR2 is FQGTGA in the germline V gene. CDR3 residues: CASSPTPGQGYGYTF. Here the CDR3 DNA reads TGTGCCAGCAGCCCCACCCCAGGACAGGGCTATGGCTACACCTTC.

The chain links TRBV7-9 to TRBJ1-1; 7 nucleotides align to TRBD1. The germline gives CDR1 SEHNR, CDR2 FQNEAQ (reference sequence). The CDR3 runs to 14 residues. V trimming: 5 bases; J trimming: 4 bases; junction bases outside the gene matches: 7. The CDR3 nucleotides are TGTGCCAGCAGCGCAAGACAGGGCTCCACTGAAGCTTTCTTT. It specifies CASSARQGSTEAFF.

The chain carries TRBV15 and TRBJ2-2; 9 bases align to TRBD2. Germline trimming cut 5 bases from V and 7 bases from J; bases unmatched to any gene: 11. Germline lookup yields CDR1 LNHNV and CDR2 YYDKDF (reference sequence). This CDR3 has 16 residues. CDR3: CATSPFGGGADGELFF. The CDR3 coding sequence is TGTGCCACCAGCCCCTTTGGCGGGGGGGCCGACGGGGAGCTGTTTTTT.

This clone appeared once. The rearrangement joins TRBV2 to TRBJ1-2; a possible D gene is TRBD1 (5 bases). Germline loops: CDR1 SNHLY, CDR2 FYNNEI. The CDR3 runs to 12 residues. Trimming took 6 bases from V and 4 from J, leaving 9 bases between them. The CDR3 protein is CASRGAGYGYTF. DNA of the CDR3: TGTGCCAGCAGAGGGGCCGGCTATGGCTACACCTTC.

This clone was observed a single time. The chain carries TRBV5-1 and TRBJ2-5, with a possible D match to TRBD2 (7 bases). CDR3 length: 16 amino acids. Germline loops: CDR1 SGHRS, CDR2 YFSETQ. V was pared by 0 bases and J by 2 bases, with 14 bases between. This chain's CDR3 is CASSLGGGKEQETQYF. DNA for the CDR3: TGCGCCAGCAGCTTGGGGGGGGGCAAAGAACAAGAGACCCAGTACTTC.

The chain combines TRBV28 with TRBJ1-5, with TRBD1 identical over 7 bases. V gave up 2 bases and J gave up 3 bases; unmatched junction bases: 4. There are 15 residues in the CDR3. From germline, CDR1 is MDHEN and CDR2 SYDVKM. The chain's CDR3 is CASSLPTGLNQPQHF. The DNA for the CDR3 is TGTGCCAGCAGTTTACCGACAGGGCTCAATCAGCCCCAGCATTTT. The variable domain in full, with the rest retrieved from reference TRBV28 and TRBJ1-5, is DVKVTQSSRYLVKRTGEKVFLECVQDMDHENMFWYRQDPGLGLRLIYFSYDVKMKEKGDIPEGYSVSREKKERFSLILESASTNQTSMYLCASSLPTGLNQPQHFGDGTRLSIL.

The chain employs TRBV7-2 and TRBJ1-4; the D is unclear. The CDR3 contains 13 residues. Trimming stripped 3 bases from V and 9 bases from J, with 11 bases between. Germline CDR1 and CDR2: SGHTA and FQGNSA. This CDR3 reads CASSFSGVQKLFF. CDR3 coding DNA: TGTGCCAGCAGCTTTTCCGGGGTGCAAAAACTGTTTTTT.

This clone occurred once. The rearrangement joins TRBV7-2 to TRBJ1-1; 8 bases agree with TRBD1. CDR1 is SGHTA, CDR2 FQGNSA, per germline. Trimming removed 5 bases from V and 1 base from J; junction bases left unmatched: 6. The CDR3 loop spans 15 amino acids. CDR3 nucleotide sequence: TGTGCCAGCAGCCCCGGACAGGGTAAGAACACTGAAGCTTTCTTT. This gives the protein CASSPGQGKNTEAFF.

The V gene is TRBV7-9, the J gene TRBJ1-1, with D maybe TRBD1 (5 bases). Looked up from germline, CDR1 is SEHNR and CDR2 is FQNEAQ (reference sequence). Trimming stripped 0 bases from V and 0 bases from J, with 8 bases between. The CDR3 is 15 amino acids. Here the CDR3 reads CASSLARQLNTEAFF. The CDR3 DNA sequence: TGTGCCAGCAGCTTAGCTCGACAGCTGAACACTGAAGCTTTCTTT.